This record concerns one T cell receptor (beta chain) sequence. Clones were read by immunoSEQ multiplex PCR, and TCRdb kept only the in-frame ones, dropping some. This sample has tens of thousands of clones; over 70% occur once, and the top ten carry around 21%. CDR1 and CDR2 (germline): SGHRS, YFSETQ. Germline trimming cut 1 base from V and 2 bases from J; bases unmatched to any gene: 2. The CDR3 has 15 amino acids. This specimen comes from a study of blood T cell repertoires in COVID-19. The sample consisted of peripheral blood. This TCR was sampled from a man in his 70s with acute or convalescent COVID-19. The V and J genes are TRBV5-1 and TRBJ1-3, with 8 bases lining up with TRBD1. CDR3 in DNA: TGCGCCAGCAGCTTGTCACAGGGGGCTGGAAACACCATATATTTT. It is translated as CASSLSQGAGNTIYF.